The clone carrying this T cell receptor beta chain was recorded many times. The antigen is not known. This record comes from a study of regulatory T cells in long-lasting Graves disease. Findings and caveats of the study: It was in persistent disease that TRBV28, TRBJ1-2 and TRBJ2-5 were favored.

Losses at the gene ends were 3 bases for V and 2 bases for J; bases not matched to a gene: 5. The CDR3 is 16 residues long. Germline loops: CDR1 SGHDN, CDR2 FVKESK. Time point defined: newly diagnosed GD, antithyroid drugs for less than 3 months. The TCR library was made from RNA extracted from PBMCs. iRepertoire HTBI primers and Arm-PCR of CDR3 regions built TCR beta libraries. TCRdb analysed the multiplex PCR reads with MiXCR anew, one entry per CDR3 protein. The sample lists approximately 440,000 distinct CDR3 sequences; 15% to 20% were seen once. The sample was also linked to a second study, of T cells in Graves' hyperthyroidism and ophthalmopathy.

The sequencing used peripheral blood mononuclear cells (PBMCs), collected at new diagnosis, from a patient treated with antithyroid drugs. The genes are TRBV14 and TRBJ2-1; 9 bases agree with TRBD1. The clonotype originates from a man aged 40-50 years with Graves disease. CDR3 sequence reads: CASSQRTGDAYNEQFF. The CDR3 DNA reads as TGTGCCAGCAGCCAGAGGACAGGGGACGCCTACAATGAGCAGTTCTTC.